This TCR beta chain was documented in a study of shared clonotypes between healthy human individuals. Trimming took off 0 bases at V and 10 bases at J, with 13 bases between the two ends. Germline lookup yields CDR1 GTSNPN and CDR2 SVGIG (reference sequence). The CDR3 loop spans 14 amino acids. The table came from immunoSEQ multiplex PCR; TCRdb's copy has only in-frame clones and leaves some out. Of some 2,400,000 clones listed, roughly 95% are singletons. Specimen: naive CD4+ T cells sorted from blood. Subset: CD45RA+ positively selected. This receptor was taken from a young man in good health. The rearrangement links TRBV30 to TRBJ1-6; D unclear. CDR3 nucleotides: TGTGCCTGGAGTGTAGAAACCCCACGGTCACCCCTCCACTTT. This codes for CAWSVETPRSPLHF.